These 10 T cell receptor beta chains were all obtained from the same sample, sequenced in a study of T cell repertoires in ileal Crohn's disease. The protocol was immunoSEQ multiplex PCR, while the TCRdb copy is restricted to in-frame clones and leaves out a portion. The data contain 7,300 or so clones, 65% to 90% of them singletons. Sequencing was performed on ileal tissue. These receptors were taken from an adult with Crohn's disease.

The CDR3 loop is CASKDSTEKLFF. The CDR3 region has the DNA TGTGCCAGTAAGGACAGCACCGAAAAACTGTTTTTT. The chain employs TRBV19 and TRBJ1-4, with TRBD1 as a possible D gene (6 bases). This CDR3 comprises 12 residues. Trimming left V 7 bases short and J 8 bases short, with 11 bases between. Germline V gene sequence: CDR1 LNHDA, CDR2 SQIVND (reference sequence).

This chain uses TRBV7-2 with TRBJ2-2; D is undetermined. CDR1 and CDR2 (germline): SGHTA, FQGNSA. This CDR3 is built from 15 residues. With 1 base removed from V and 5 bases from J, the gap between germline ends came to 11 bases. The CDR3 here is CASSLVFASTGELFF. CDR3 DNA sequence: TGTGCCAGCAGCTTAGTGTTCGCTAGTACCGGGGAGCTGTTTTTT.

This clone was picked up one time. The chain links TRBV25-1 to TRBJ2-7, with 11 nucleotides matching TRBD2. The junction had 9 bases not matched to a gene; V was cut back by 4 bases and J by 4 bases. The germline gives CDR1 MGHDK, CDR2 SYGVNS. The CDR3 covers 16 residues. CDR3 sequence reads: CASSGAGTSGPYEQYF. CDR3 nucleotides: TGTGCCAGCAGTGGAGCCGGGACTAGCGGACCATACGAGCAGTACTTC.

The gene calls are TRBV7-8 and TRBJ1-6, with D perhaps matching TRBD1 (6 bases). V lost 2 bases to trimming and J lost 4 bases, with 9 bases between them. The CDR3 is 15 amino acids. Per the germline V gene, CDR1 is SGHVS and CDR2 is FQNEAQ. The DNA for the CDR3 is TGTGCCAGCAGCTTACAGGGGAATTATAATTCACCCCTCCACTTT. This sequence encodes CASSLQGNYNSPLHF. Full variable domain (outside the CDR3, taken from reference TRBV7-8 and TRBJ1-6): GAGVSQSPRYKVAKRGQDVALRCDPISGHVSLFWYQQALGQGPEFLTYFQNEAQLDKSGLPSDRFFAERPEGSVSTLKIQRTQQEDSAVYLCASSLQGNYNSPLHFGNGTRLTVT.

V gene TRBV7-6 combines with J gene TRBJ2-1; 8 nucleotides line up with TRBD1. Per the germline V gene, CDR1 is SGHVS and CDR2 is FNYEAQ. CDR3 size: 16 residues. V shed 5 bases and J 2 bases; nucleotides not matched to a gene: 8. DNA of the CDR3: TGTGCCAGCAGCCAAGGACAGGGAAGTGCCTACAATGAGCAGTTCTTC. Translation: CASSQGQGSAYNEQFF.

This chain connects TRBV6-4 to TRBJ2-1, with 12 bases fitting TRBD2. This CDR3 comprises 16 residues. V was pared by 2 bases and J by 3 bases, with 2 bases of the junction left unmatched. Germline CDR1 and CDR2: MRHNA and SNTAGT. The CDR3 DNA reads TGTGCCAGCAGTGACAGGACTAGCGGGGACTACAATGAGCAGTTCTTC. Amino acid sequence: CASSDRTSGDYNEQFF.

The chain uses TRBV13 and TRBJ2-7; D perhaps matches TRBD2 (5 bases). The CDR3 runs to 15 residues. Deletions cut 5 bases from V and 2 bases from J, with 16 bases between. Per the germline V gene, CDR1 is PRHDT and CDR2 is FYEKMQ (reference sequence). The CDR3 sequence: CASSAGLGGPYEQYF. CDR3 nucleotide sequence: TGTGCCAGCAGCGCGGGTCTCGGCGGCCCCTACGAGCAGTACTTC. The entire variable domain, with the rest obtained from reference TRBV13 and TRBJ2-7, is as follows: AAGVIQSPRHLIKEKRETATLKCYPIPRHDTVYWYQQGPGQDPQFLISFYEKMQSDKGSIPDRFSAQQFSDYHSELNMSSLELGDSALYFCASSAGLGGPYEQYFGPGTRLTVT.

This clone was found once. As DNA, the CDR3 is TGTGCCAGCAGTAGAGGATCCTACAATGAGCAGTTCTTC. Protein product: CASSRGSYNEQFF. The chain employs TRBV27 and TRBJ2-1; D gene ambiguous. Per the germline V gene, CDR1 is MNHEY and CDR2 is SMNVEV (reference sequence). V lost 5 bases, J lost 1 base, and 6 bases lay in between. The CDR3 is 13 residues long.

This clone came up a few times. The chain joins TRBV6-1 to TRBJ2-1; 8 bases map to TRBD2. Per germline, CDR1 MNHNS and CDR2 SASEGT. Trimming took 3 bases from V and 6 from J; bases not matched to a gene: 4. The CDR3 has 14 amino acids. This chain's CDR3 is CASSDREGPNEQFF. Written as DNA, the CDR3 is TGTGCCAGCAGTGACCGGGAGGGCCCCAATGAGCAGTTCTTC.

This chain connects TRBV2 to TRBJ1-1; D might be TRBD1 (5 bases). V was cut by 5 bases and J by 8 bases, with 12 bases left in between. The CDR3 runs 12 residues. Looked up from germline, CDR1 is SNHLY and CDR2 is FYNNEI. The CDR3 nucleotides are TGTGCCAGCAGTTCTTCCGGGGGGGAAGCTTTCTTT. Amino acids: CASSSSGGEAFF.